This paragraph covers one TCR beta chain sequence. Its antigen is unknown. This CDR3 contains 15 residues. Per the germline V gene, CDR1 is GTSNPN and CDR2 is SVGIG (reference sequence). Trimming removed 3 bases from V and 3 bases from J, with 15 bases in between. This sample was included in a study of OX40 agonist ivuxolimab in advanced cancers. Background on the study: A mean age of around 63 years, range 23 to 79, was recorded, and about 83% were male.

Overall study findings and caveats: Expanded clones were, on average, more numerous among CD8+ T cells than CD4+. People who partly responded at 0.1-3.0 mg/kg had some of the least clonal expansion seen.

Data came from immunoSEQ multiplex PCR; TCRdb stores just in-frame clones and leaves some out. The table includes some 96,000 clones, approximately 89% detected once. This material consisted of CD4+ or CD8+ T cells sorted from blood, taken in a trial of the OX40 agonist ivuxolimab. The chain is built from TRBV30 and TRBJ1-5, with D possibly TRBD1 on 5 matching bases. The receptor was isolated from an adult with an advanced solid tumor such as melanoma, head and neck, liver or kidney cancer. CDR3 amino acids: CAWSSAGSYNQPQHF. CDR3 DNA sequence: TGTGCCTGGAGCTCGGCAGGGAGCTACAATCAGCCCCAGCATTTT. Filled out from reference TRBV30 and TRBJ1-5, the complete variable domain reads SQTIHQWPATLVQPVGSPLSLECTVEGTSNPNLYWYRQAAGRGLQLLFYSVGIGQISSEVPQNLSASRPQDRQFILSSKKLLLSDSGFYLCAWSSAGSYNQPQHFGDGTRLSIL.